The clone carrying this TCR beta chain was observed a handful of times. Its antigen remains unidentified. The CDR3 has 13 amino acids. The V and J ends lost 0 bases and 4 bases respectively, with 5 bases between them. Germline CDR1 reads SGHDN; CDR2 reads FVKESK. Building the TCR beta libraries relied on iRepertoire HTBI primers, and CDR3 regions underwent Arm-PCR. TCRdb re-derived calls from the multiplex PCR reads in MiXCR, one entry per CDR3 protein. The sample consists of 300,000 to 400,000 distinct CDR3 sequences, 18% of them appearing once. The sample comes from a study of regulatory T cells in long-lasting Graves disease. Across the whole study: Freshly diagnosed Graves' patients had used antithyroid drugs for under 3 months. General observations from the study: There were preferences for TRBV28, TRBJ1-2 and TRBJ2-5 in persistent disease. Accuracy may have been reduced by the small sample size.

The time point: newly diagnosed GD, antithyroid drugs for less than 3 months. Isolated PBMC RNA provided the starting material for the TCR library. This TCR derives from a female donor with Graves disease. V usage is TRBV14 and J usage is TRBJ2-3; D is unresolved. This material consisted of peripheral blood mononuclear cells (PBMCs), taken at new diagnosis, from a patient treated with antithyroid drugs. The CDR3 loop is CASSQDGADTQYF. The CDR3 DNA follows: TGTGCCAGCAGCCAAGATGGCGCAGATACGCAGTATTTT. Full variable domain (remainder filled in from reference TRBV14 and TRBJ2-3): EAGVTQFPSHSVIEKGQTVTLRCDPISGHDNLYWYRRVMGKEIKFLLHFVKESKQDESGMPNNRFLAERTGGTYSTLKVQPAELEDSGVYFCASSQDGADTQYFGPGTRLTVL.